These 8 T cell receptor beta chains were sequenced from one sample in a study of blood T cell repertoires in COVID-19. The method was immunoSEQ multiplex PCR; TCRdb's version includes in-frame clones alone and lacks a portion of them. Of around 63,000 clones listed, 88% are singletons. The sequenced sample was peripheral blood. The receptor source for this set is a man aged 45-60 years with active COVID-19.

The chain recombines TRBV6-4 with TRBJ2-3; 16 bases map to TRBD2. V was clipped by 6 bases and J by 1 base; unmatched bases: 7. CDR1 and CDR2 from the germline V gene are MRHNA and SNTAGT. The CDR3 length is 18 residues. The CDR3 DNA is TGTGCCAGCAGCCCGGGACTAGCGGGGGGGCCGGGCACAGATACGCAGTATTTT. This gives the protein CASSPGLAGGPGTDTQYF.

V is TRBV9 and J is TRBJ2-7, with TRBD2 matching over 7 bases. Germline CDR1 SGDLS, CDR2 YYNGEE. J lost 0 bases, V lost 4 bases, and 7 bases had no gene match. This CDR3 is built from 15 residues. This CDR3 reads CASSLQSSGSYEQYF. The CDR3, as DNA: TGTGCCAGCAGCCTACAGTCTAGCGGCTCCTACGAGCAGTACTTC. Full variable domain (outside the CDR3, taken from reference TRBV9 and TRBJ2-7): DSGVTQTPKHLITATGQRVTLRCSPRSGDLSVYWYQQSLDQGLQFLIQYYNGEERAKGNILERFSAQQFPDLHSELNLSSLELGDSALYFCASSLQSSGSYEQYFGPGTRLTVT.

The chain carries TRBV7-9 and TRBJ2-1; possibly TRBD1 for D (5 bases). Germline V lookup: CDR1 SEHNR, CDR2 FQNEAQ (reference sequence). CDR3 size: 15 residues. Trimming pared 5 bases from V and 4 bases from J, leaving 15 bases between. The CDR3 DNA sequence: TGTGCCAGCAGCCCTAGGGGTTCCGCTTACAATGAGCAGTTCTTC. This encodes CASSPRGSAYNEQFF.

The chain has TRBV27 and TRBJ2-1; 7 nucleotides agree with TRBD1. Unmatched junction bases numbered 6, after V lost 7 bases and J lost 0 bases. The CDR3 is made up of 15 amino acids. CDR1 is MNHEY, CDR2 SMNVEV, per germline (reference sequence). The CDR3 region has the DNA TGTGCCAGCACCGCACAGGGGAGCTCCTACAATGAGCAGTTCTTC. Protein sequence: CASTAQGSSYNEQFF.

The chain couples TRBV11-2 to TRBJ2-5; weak D call: TRBD2 (5 bases). Germline CDR1 SGHAT, CDR2 FQNNGV. V shed 4 bases and J shed 5 bases, with 20 bases lying between them. The CDR3 is 16 residues long. The CDR3 sequence is CASSSRLGTGEETQYF. The CDR3, as DNA: TGTGCCAGCAGCTCTCGGCTAGGCACCGGGGAGGAGACCCAGTACTTC. Full variable domain (outside the CDR3, taken from reference TRBV11-2 and TRBJ2-5): EAGVAQSPRYKIIEKRQSVAFWCNPISGHATLYWYQQILGQGPKLLIQFQNNGVVDDSQLPKDRFSAERLKGVDSTLKIQPAKLEDSAVYLCASSSRLGTGEETQYFGPGTRLLVL.

The chain joins TRBV4-2 to TRBJ1-1; D unresolved. Germline V gives CDR1 LGHNA, CDR2 YNFKEQ. Trimming stripped 1 base from V and 10 bases from J, with 10 bases between. The CDR3 spans 12 residues. CDR3 bases: TGTGCCAGCAGCCAAGTAGGCCTAGGAGCTTTCTTT. Protein product: CASSQVGLGAFF.

The V gene is TRBV5-5, the J gene TRBJ2-2; 7 bases fit TRBD1. This CDR3 contains 19 residues. With 2 bases clipped from V and 0 bases from J, the junction kept 13 bases outside the gene matches. Germline loops: CDR1 SGHKS, CDR2 YYEKEE (reference sequence). The CDR3 loop is CASSFLASRDRSNTGELFF. The CDR3 nucleotides are TGTGCCAGCAGCTTCCTAGCTTCGAGGGACAGATCGAACACCGGGGAGCTGTTTTTT.

This clone was picked up one time. The genes are TRBV5-5 and TRBJ1-1; possibly TRBD1 for D (6 bases). The V end was cut by 2 bases, the J end by 1 base, with 9 bases between. Germline assignment: CDR1 SGHKS and CDR2 YYEKEE (reference sequence). This CDR3 has 14 residues. CDR3 in amino acids: CASSFLTGNTEAFF. CDR3 sequence (DNA): TGTGCCAGCAGCTTTCTGACAGGGAACACTGAAGCTTTCTTT.